A single T cell receptor beta chain is shown here with its context. Its target antigen remains unknown. No base quality information exists; no much larger clone differs at one position. This entry belongs to a study of blood T cell repertoires in COVID-19 (dated by TCRdb to about 2020). General notes on the study: Collaborator samples came from the United States, Italy and Spain and covered acute and convalescent phases of COVID-19. The material from the prospective study consisted of cDNA or gDNA derived from T cells, B-cell-depleted T cells, or PBMCs. HLA class I and class II types, where available, came from metadata supplied by the sample provider rather than from assay-based typing. Samples came from the ongoing ImmuneRACE study (first 160 participants) plus 1,254 subjects from 6 global collaborators. Deeply sampled blood TCRbeta repertoires from subjects exposed to, actively infected with, or recovered from COVID-19 were included in the dataset. A freely available public database, intended as a resource for researchers studying the immune response to SARS-CoV-2, is where the repertoires were released. Sample metadata almost always included a de-identified subject ID, COVID-19 status, age in years and sex.

As encoded in the germline V gene, CDR1 is MNHEY while CDR2 is SVGAGI. The CDR3 has 14 amino acids, counting the end cysteine and phenylalanine. The only DNA kept is the CDR3, 42 bases in frame from the first base. The junction shows trimming of 8 bases on V and 2 bases on J, and the gene matches do not reach 4 bases of it. Each collaborating institution followed its own protocols to collect whole blood in K2EDTA tubes. For TCRbeta analysis, collaborators shipped samples in one of three forms: frozen whole blood, isolated PBMCs, or DNA extracted from either of those sample types. TCRbeta CDR3 regions were amplified from genomic DNA using the immunoSEQ Assay, a bias-controlled multiplex PCR. The paper's processing steps were these. Within the assay, amplification of reference gene primers was used to estimate how many nucleated cells each sample contained. To quantify the absolute abundance of each unique TCRbeta CDR3 rearrangement, sequence reads were collapsed and filtered. For each sample, productive Simpson clonality was calculated as the square root of Simpson's diversity index across productive rearrangements. In its TCRdb copy, this immuneACCESS table keeps in-frame sequences only and misses some clones. Where compared with another copy, unresolved V genes explain less than half of these, and the others have no known cause. Clone size and V and J calls were adopted from that table, with D and trimming inferred from the DNA. Across this sample there are 25,000 to 35,000 clones, with roughly 90% seen only once. The ten biggest clones cover approximately 8.9% of the sample.

Results and caveats for the whole study, not just this receptor: The amount of clinical and demographic metadata varied by source and participant and was provided uncurated.

This clonotype originated in a man between 70 and 80 years old with active or convalescent COVID-19. The chain couples TRBV6-5 to TRBJ2-3; TRBD2 aligns with 10 central bases. Sequenced material: peripheral blood. CDR3 sequence: CASRLAGPTDTQYF. In nucleotides, the sequence is TGTGCCAGCCGACTAGCGGGTCCCACAGATACGCAGTATTTT.